This TCR beta chain was observed in a study of cytomegalovirus exposure and HLA in healthy donors. Regarding the study as a whole: HLA allele associations emerged for roughly 17,000 TCR beta sequences in a later analysis, at 0.05 false discovery rate. In an earlier analysis, about 90% or about 30%: the productive usage of most TCR beta V segments. The study designated fewer than 200 TCR beta chains cytomegalovirus-associated.

The CDR3 is 15 residues long. Per germline, CDR1 SNHLY and CDR2 FYNNEI. This PCR relied on a set of 60 Vbeta primers and 13 Jbeta primers. TCRdb's copy holds only in-frame clones and misses some; the assay was immunoSEQ multiplex PCR. The sample lists roughly 170,000 clones, less than 90% occurring once. As to this clone: Its antigen is not known.

V is TRBV2 and J is TRBJ2-5, with 8 bases fitting TRBD2. The DNA end favors TRBJ2-7, so the J call may be wrong. The sequencing input was PBMCs. The TCR sequence derives from a woman in her 50s in good health and CMV-seropositive. DNA for the CDR3: TGTGCCAGCAGCCAAACTAGCGGCCTGATCTACGAGCAGTACTTC. Its protein product is CASSQTSGLIYEQYF.